Listed here are 26 T cell receptor beta chains from one sample, sequenced in a study of blood T cell repertoires in COVID-19 (dated by TCRdb to 2020 to 2021). The library was produced with the immunoSEQ multiplex PCR assay. TCRdb provides this immuneACCESS table in a form limited to in-frame rearrangements. Some clones are lacking; in checked studies, under half of them reflect an unresolved V gene, and why the rest are absent is not known. This sample has 470,000 or so clones in its table, and 70% to 90% of those were observed once. Approximately 2% of the sample is held by the ten biggest clonotypes. Material: PBMCs or T cells enriched from blood (not recorded which). The source of these receptors is a woman under 30 with acute COVID-19.

This clone was recorded once. V usage is TRBV19 and J usage is TRBJ1-5, with D unclear. The CDR3 sequence is 15 residues long. Germline V CDR1 and CDR2: LNHDA, SQIVND (reference sequence). V lost 3 bases and J 2 bases, leaving 11 bases between the germline ends. This chain's CDR3 is CASSIPNQGNQPQHF. The CDR3, as DNA: TGTGCCAGTAGTATCCCAAATCAGGGCAATCAGCCCCAGCATTTT.

The chain employs TRBV11-3 and TRBJ2-3; possible D gene TRBD1, 6 bases. From germline, CDR1 is SGHNT and CDR2 YENEEA. The CDR3 totals 16 residues. V lost 5 bases and J lost 0, with 15 bases in between. The CDR3 region has the DNA TGTGCCAGCAGCCCCGGATCTACAGGGAGCACAGATACGCAGTATTTT. Protein sequence: CASSPGSTGSTDTQYF.

The chain carries TRBV5-1 and TRBJ2-7; 13 nucleotides agree with TRBD2. There are 15 residues in the CDR3. V dropped 4 bases and J dropped 6; count of bases not matched to a gene: 7. Germline values: CDR1 SGHRS, CDR2 YFSETQ. The CDR3 DNA sequence: TGCGCCAGCAGCCGGACTAGCGGGGGACGGCCCGAGCAGTACTTC. It encodes CASSRTSGGRPEQYF.

The V and J genes are TRBV9 and TRBJ2-7, with 8 bases that match TRBD1. With 4 bases clipped from V and 3 bases from J, the junction kept 6 bases outside the gene matches. The CDR3 loop spans 14 amino acids. Germline values: CDR1 SGDLS, CDR2 YYNGEE. CDR3 nucleotides: TGTGCCAGCAGCCCCGGACAGGGCCGCTACGAGCAGTACTTC. Amino acid sequence: CASSPGQGRYEQYF.

The DNA of the CDR3 is TGTGCCAGCGAGTCGGACAGGGGGCTAGAGCAGTACTTC. The encoded protein is CASESDRGLEQYF. The V call is TRBV11-2, the J call TRBJ2-7, with 11 bases matching TRBD1. CDR1 and CDR2 (germline): SGHAT, FQNNGV. The CDR3 covers 13 residues. Trimming took 8 bases from V and 7 from J; bases not matched to a gene: 7.

The V and J genes are TRBV5-4 and TRBJ2-1; D is undetermined. V was trimmed by 4 bases and J by 5 bases, leaving 10 bases between them. The length of the CDR3 is 13 residues. CDR1 is SGHNT, CDR2 YYREEE, per germline (reference sequence). The CDR3 DNA follows: TGTGCCAGCAGCAAGACTTCCCACAATGAGCAGTTCTTC. Translation: CASSKTSHNEQFF.

The chain links TRBV7-2 to TRBJ1-4; the D is unclear. The CDR3 length is 15 residues. In germline, CDR1 is SGHTA, CDR2 FQGNSA. Trimming left V 1 base short and J 8 bases short, with 14 bases between. The CDR3 region is CASSLVFNTKEKLFF. The DNA of the CDR3 is TGTGCCAGCAGCTTAGTATTTAACACGAAAGAAAAACTGTTTTTT.

The chain is built from TRBV11-2 and TRBJ1-6, with D unclear. The CDR3 length is 13 residues. V was pared by 5 bases and J by 7 bases, with 9 bases between. The germline V gene has CDR1 SGHAT and CDR2 FQNNGV. CDR3 sequence (DNA): TGTGCCAGCAGCCCCGCCCGGAATTCACCCCTCCACTTT. Residues: CASSPARNSPLHF. The full variable domain, rest sourced from reference TRBV11-2 and TRBJ1-6, is EAGVAQSPRYKIIEKRQSVAFWCNPISGHATLYWYQQILGQGPKLLIQFQNNGVVDDSQLPKDRFSAERLKGVDSTLKIQPAKLEDSAVYLCASSPARNSPLHFGNGTRLTVT.

This chain links TRBV2 with TRBJ2-7, with 7 bases that match TRBD1. The CDR3 length is 15 residues. Germline-derived CDR1 and CDR2 are SNHLY and FYNNEI. After removal of 2 bases from V and 3 bases from J, the junction contained 7 bases not matched to a gene. CDR3 residues: CASSERTGLIYEQYF. DNA for the CDR3: TGTGCCAGCAGTGAAAGGACAGGATTGATCTACGAGCAGTACTTC.

The rearrangement joins TRBV6-5 to TRBJ2-5, with 10 bases aligning to TRBD2. The CDR3 runs to 16 residues. V dropped 4 bases and J dropped 5; count of bases not matched to a gene: 10. The germline CDR1 and CDR2 sequences are MNHEY and SVGAGI. The CDR3 nucleotides are TGTGCCAGCAGTTCACTAGCGGGAACGTCCAGGGAGACCCAGTACTTC. It encodes CASSSLAGTSRETQYF.

The CDR3 bases are TGTGCCAGCAGCTTAAGGGCGACAGGTTTGAACACCGGGGAGCTGTTTTTT. Translating it yields CASSLRATGLNTGELFF. V and J are TRBV7-2 and TRBJ2-2, with a possible D match to TRBD1 (6 bases). The CDR3 contains 17 residues. The germline gives CDR1 SGHTA, CDR2 FQGNSA. V lost 2 bases and J 1 base, leaving 14 bases between the germline ends.

V and J are TRBV5-6 and TRBJ2-2; D possibly corresponds to TRBD1 (5 bases). The CDR3 consists of 15 residues. V dropped 1 base and J dropped 10 bases, with 17 bases sitting between them. CDR1 is SGHDT, CDR2 YYEEEE, per germline. CDR3 amino acids: CASSLLGVESVELFF. The CDR3 DNA follows: TGTGCCAGCAGCTTGTTAGGGGTCGAGTCCGTGGAGCTGTTTTTT.

The chain has TRBV5-1 and TRBJ2-6; a possible D gene is TRBD1 (5 bases). Trimming cost V 5 bases and J 0 bases, with 18 bases left between them. CDR1 and CDR2 from the germline V gene are SGHRS and YFSETQ. The CDR3 is 18 residues long. The CDR3 DNA reads TGCGCCAGCAGGTTACTATTTCAGGGTTCCTCTGGGGCCAACGTCCTGACTTTC. Encoded protein: CASRLLFQGSSGANVLTF.

This clone was found once. The chain has TRBV10-2 and TRBJ1-2, with TRBD1 matching 7 bases. After removal of 3 bases from V and 4 bases from J, the junction contained 8 bases not matched to a gene. The germline V gene encodes CDR1 WSHSY and CDR2 SAAADI. The CDR3 has 15 amino acids. In DNA, the CDR3 is TGCGCCAGCAGTGATGAGGGGGCGCTGGGCTATGGCTACACCTTC. Its translation: CASSDEGALGYGYTF.

The CDR3 is CASSFPPPVGPSGRSDTQYF. CDR3 coding DNA: TGTGCCAGCAGTTTCCCCCCCCCGGTTGGGCCTAGCGGGAGGTCAGATACGCAGTATTTT. V is TRBV28 and J is TRBJ2-3; 11 nucleotides line up with TRBD2. Germline V gene sequence: CDR1 MDHEN, CDR2 SYDVKM. The CDR3 is 20 amino acids. The ends lost 3 bases at V and 4 bases at J; junction bases unmatched: 18.

The chain links TRBV3-1 (or the pseudogene TRBV3-2) to TRBJ1-2; possibly TRBD1 for D (5 bases). The CDR3 runs 14 residues. V was shortened by 1 base and J by 5 bases, with 11 bases between the two germline ends. The germline V gene has CDR1 LGHDT and CDR2 YNNKEL (reference sequence). The CDR3 nucleotides are TGTGCCAGCAGCCAAGCCGGGACTCTATATGGCTACACCTTC. Its protein is CASSQAGTLYGYTF.

CDR3 sequence: CASSLIQGRATEAFF. DNA for the CDR3: TGTGCCAGCAGCCTAATTCAAGGCAGGGCCACTGAAGCTTTCTTT. J is TRBJ1-1 and V is TRBV13; possible D gene TRBD1, 5 bases. Germline V gene data show CDR1 as PRHDT and CDR2 as FYEKMQ (reference sequence). Between the trimmed V and J ends, which lost 5 bases and 4 bases, there was a span of 17 bases. CDR3 size: 15 residues.

In DNA, the CDR3 is TGTGCCAGCAGCGCCGGACAGGGTCTAGGCTACGAGCAGTACTTC. Protein sequence: CASSAGQGLGYEQYF. This chain connects TRBV9 to TRBJ2-7; 8 bases match TRBD1. The germline gives CDR1 SGDLS, CDR2 YYNGEE. The CDR3 runs 15 residues. The V and J ends lost 3 bases and 3 bases, in that order; junction bases with no gene match: 8. Full variable domain (missing parts from reference TRBV9 and TRBJ2-7): DSGVTQTPKHLITATGQRVTLRCSPRSGDLSVYWYQQSLDQGLQFLIQYYNGEERAKGNILERFSAQQFPDLHSELNLSSLELGDSALYFCASSAGQGLGYEQYFGPGTRLTVT.

The gene calls are TRBV28 and TRBJ2-1; a possible D gene is TRBD2 (5 bases). Germline V CDR1 and CDR2: MDHEN, SYDVKM. The CDR3 has 15 amino acids. Trimming left V 4 bases short and J 5 bases short, with 15 bases between. The CDR3 sequence: CASSSTSGGHNEQFF. The CDR3 DNA reads as TGTGCCAGCAGTTCCACGAGCGGAGGCCACAATGAGCAGTTCTTC.

This chain uses TRBV10-3 with TRBJ2-2, with D possibly TRBD1 on 5 matching bases. Deletions cut 2 bases from V and 4 bases from J, with 11 bases between. Germline V gene data show CDR1 as ENHRY and CDR2 as SYGVKD. The CDR3 covers 15 residues. The CDR3 region is CAISEQGRGTGELFF. The CDR3 DNA sequence: TGTGCCATCAGTGAGCAAGGAAGGGGCACCGGGGAGCTGTTTTTT.

The chain recombines TRBV18 with TRBJ2-7; 7 bases match TRBD1. Germline V gene sequence: CDR1 KGHSH, CDR2 LQKENI. The CDR3 sequence is 14 residues long. V dropped 4 bases and J dropped 2; count of bases not matched to a gene: 5. CDR3 sequence reads: CASSLGQAPYEQYF. The CDR3 DNA reads TGTGCCAGCTCACTTGGACAGGCTCCCTACGAGCAGTACTTC.

The chain links TRBV27 to TRBJ2-3; 11 bases map to TRBD2. The CDR3 consists of 17 residues. The trim removed 6 bases at V and 3 bases at J, leaving 11 bases unmatched. Germline V gene data show CDR1 as MNHEY and CDR2 as SMNVEV (reference sequence). Here the CDR3 DNA reads TGTGCCAGCAGCTTAGCGGGGGGGCCCTTTGGGACAGATACGCAGTATTTT. Encoded protein: CASSLAGGPFGTDTQYF.

The chain joins TRBV27 to TRBJ2-5; possibly TRBD1 for D (8 bases). The V end lost 1 base, the J end lost 5 bases, and 14 bases lay between the germline ends. The length of the CDR3 is 15 residues. Germline values: CDR1 MNHEY, CDR2 SMNVEV (reference sequence). The CDR3 nucleotides are TGTGCCAGCAGTTTATGGACAGGGAGGGGGGAGACCCAGTACTTC. Its protein is CASSLWTGRGETQYF.

CDR3 DNA: TGTGCCAGCAGTCCGGACACCTCCTACGAGCAGTACTTC. This gives the protein CASSPDTSYEQYF. The V call is TRBV5-4, the J call TRBJ2-7, with a possible D match to TRBD1 (5 bases). Germline values: CDR1 SGHNT, CDR2 YYREEE (reference sequence). The CDR3 covers 13 residues. The germline V and J ends were trimmed by 5 bases and 0 bases, with 9 bases remaining between them.

V gene TRBV19 combines with J gene TRBJ1-2; perhaps TRBD1 as D (6 bases). The germline V gene has CDR1 LNHDA and CDR2 SQIVND (reference sequence). This CDR3 has 15 amino acids. Trimming shortened V by 8 bases and J by 1 base, and 17 bases separated the two germline ends. The CDR3 nucleotides read TGTGCCAGTGGGGGCGGACAGACATATAACTATGGCTACACCTTC. It specifies CASGGGQTYNYGYTF.

The chain employs TRBV9 and TRBJ2-1; 7 bases are a match to TRBD1. CDR3 length: 14 residues. The V gene end was trimmed by 9 bases and the J gene end by 6 bases; junction bases not matched to a gene: 12. CDR1 and CDR2 from the germline V gene are SGDLS and YYNGEE. CDR3 bases: TGTGCCAACAAGTCGAGGGGGCAAACCAATGAGCAGTTCTTC. It encodes CANKSRGQTNEQFF.